This TCR beta chain came from a study of T cell changes during pregnancy in multiple sclerosis. CDR1 and CDR2 from the germline V gene are LNHNV and YYDKDF (reference sequence). Trimming took 5 bases from V and 4 from J, leaving 11 bases between them. The CDR3 has 13 residues. The protocol was immunoSEQ multiplex PCR, while the TCRdb copy is restricted to in-frame clones and leaves out a portion. The table includes about 79,000 clones, 75% to 95% detected once. The material sequenced was CD4+ T cells from peripheral blood mononuclear cells, taken in the second trimester of pregnancy. The V gene is TRBV15, the J gene TRBJ1-2; maybe TRBD1 (5 bases). This clonotype originated in a female donor with multiple sclerosis, enrolled in a pregnancy study. CDR3 sequence (DNA): TGTGCCACCAGCCGAGGGGACTCCTATGGCTACACCTTC. This codes for CATSRGDSYGYTF.